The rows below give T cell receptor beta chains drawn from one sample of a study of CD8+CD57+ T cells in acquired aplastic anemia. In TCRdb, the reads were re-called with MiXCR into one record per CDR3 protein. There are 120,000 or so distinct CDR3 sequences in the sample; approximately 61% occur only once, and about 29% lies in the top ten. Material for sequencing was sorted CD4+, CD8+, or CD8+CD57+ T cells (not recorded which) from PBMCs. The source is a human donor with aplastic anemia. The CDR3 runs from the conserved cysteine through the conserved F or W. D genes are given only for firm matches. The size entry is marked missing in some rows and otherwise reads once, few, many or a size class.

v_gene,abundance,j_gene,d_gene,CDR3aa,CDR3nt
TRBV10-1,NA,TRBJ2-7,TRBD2,CAMASGGSTIYEQYF,TGCGCCATGGCTAGCGGGGGGTCGACGATCTACGAGCAGTACTTC
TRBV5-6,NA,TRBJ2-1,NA,CASTRGGFSYNEQFF,TGTGCCAGCACCAGGGGAGGTTTCAGCTACAATGAGCAGTTCTTC
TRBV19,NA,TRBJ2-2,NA,CASSNLNTGELFF,TGTGCCAGTAGTAACCTGAACACCGGGGAGCTGTTTTTT
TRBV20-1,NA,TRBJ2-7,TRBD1,CSARADREYEQYF,TGCAGTGCTAGAGCGGACAGGGAATACGAGCAGTACTTC
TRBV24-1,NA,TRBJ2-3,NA,CATSETGDADTQYF,TGTGCCACCAGCGAAACCGGGGACGCAGATACGCAGTATTTT
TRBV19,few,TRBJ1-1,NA,CASSRQGNTEAFF,TGTGCCAGTAGTAGGCAGGGGAACACTGAAGCTTTCTTT
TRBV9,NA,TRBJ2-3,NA,CASSVESGDIVGADTQYF,TGTGCCAGCAGCGTAGAAAGCGGGGACATCGTTGGCGCAGATACGCAGTATTTT
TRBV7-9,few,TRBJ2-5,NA,CASSLAAGPQETQYF,TGTGCCAGCAGCTTAGCCGCGGGTCCCCAAGAGACCCAGTACTTC
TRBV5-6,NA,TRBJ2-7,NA,CASSLSLGRTYEQYF,TGTGCCAGCAGCTTGAGTTTGGGCAGGACCTACGAGCAGTACTTC
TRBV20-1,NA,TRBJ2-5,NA,CSALGRGRAQETQYF,TGCAGTGCCCTAGGCAGGGGGAGGGCCCAAGAGACCCAGTACTTC
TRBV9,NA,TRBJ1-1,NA,CASSEEQAGGTEAFF,TGTGCCAGCAGTGAAGAACAGGCAGGAGGCACTGAAGCTTTCTTT
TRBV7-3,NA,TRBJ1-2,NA,CASSSQGSEGYTF,TGTGCCAGCAGCAGCCAGGGTTCTGAAGGCTACACCTTC
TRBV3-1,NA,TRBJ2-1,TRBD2,CASSQLAGGGRNEQFF,TGTGCCAGCAGCCAGCTAGCGGGAGGGGGGAGAAATGAGCAGTTCTTC
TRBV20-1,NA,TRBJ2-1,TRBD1,CSASQQGLGNEQFF,TGCAGTGCTAGTCAACAGGGGTTGGGCAATGAGCAGTTCTTC
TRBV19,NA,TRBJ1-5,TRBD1,CASSGGGGLNQPQHF,TGTGCCAGTAGTGGTGGAGGGGGCCTAAATCAGCCCCAGCATTTT
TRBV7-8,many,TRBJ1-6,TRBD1,CASSLTGQGSPLHF,TGTGCCAGCAGCTTGACAGGGCAAGGCTCACCCCTCCACTTT
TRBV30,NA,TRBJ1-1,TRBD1,CAWSVLTGVTEAFF,TGTGCCTGGAGTGTTTTGACAGGGGTCACTGAAGCTTTCTTT
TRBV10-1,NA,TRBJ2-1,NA,CARRYGGSNEQFF,TGCGCCCGGCGATACGGGGGCTCCAATGAGCAGTTCTTC
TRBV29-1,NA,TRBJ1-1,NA,CSALTGNTEAFF,TGCAGCGCCTTGACTGGGAACACTGAAGCTTTCTTT
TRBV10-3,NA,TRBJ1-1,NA,CAISPGQALNTEAFF,TGTGCCATCAGTCCTGGGCAGGCGCTGAACACTGAAGCTTTCTTT
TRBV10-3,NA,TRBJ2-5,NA,CAISDGVGETQYF,TGTGCCATCAGTGATGGGGTAGGGGAGACCCAGTACTTC
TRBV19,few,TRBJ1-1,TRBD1,CASSIGTGSTEAFF,TGTGCCAGTAGTATTGGGACAGGGAGCACTGAAGCTTTCTTT
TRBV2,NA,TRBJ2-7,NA,CASSELEGYEQYF,TGTGCCAGCAGTGAATTAGAGGGCTACGAGCAGTACTTC
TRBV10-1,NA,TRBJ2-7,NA,CASSEVLGGYEQYF,TGCGCCAGCAGTGAGGTACTAGGGGGCTACGAGCAGTACTTC
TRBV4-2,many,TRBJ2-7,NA,CASSPDGAVAYEQYF,TGTGCCAGCAGCCCAGATGGGGCGGTTGCCTACGAGCAGTACTTC
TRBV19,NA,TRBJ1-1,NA,CASSIPRDTEAFF,TGTGCCAGTAGTATACCGAGGGACACTGAAGCTTTCTTT
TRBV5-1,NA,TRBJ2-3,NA,CASSERGGTDTQYF,TGCGCCAGCAGCGAAAGGGGTGGCACAGATACGCAGTATTTT
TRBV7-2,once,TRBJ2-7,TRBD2,CASSPGGGGLYEQYF,TGTGCCAGCAGCCCGGGCGGCGGGGGGCTCTACGAGCAGTACTTC
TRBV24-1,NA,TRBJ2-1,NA,CATSDSGQGGYNEQFF,TGTGCCACCAGTGATTCCGGACAGGGAGGGTACAATGAGCAGTTCTTC
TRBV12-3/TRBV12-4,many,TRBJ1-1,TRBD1,CASSLIRDRSAAFF,TGTGCCAGCAGTTTGATACGGGACAGGAGTGCAGCTTTCTTT
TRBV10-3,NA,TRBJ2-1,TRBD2,CAISSTSGGASVSEQFF,TGTGCCATCAGCAGCACTAGCGGGGGGGCCAGCGTTAGTGAGCAGTTCTTC
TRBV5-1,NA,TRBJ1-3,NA,CASSLQSPGNTIYF,TGCGCCAGCAGCTTGCAATCCCCTGGAAACACCATATATTTT
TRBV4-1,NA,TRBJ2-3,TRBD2,CASSQELAGGTDTQYF,TGCGCCAGCAGCCAAGAACTAGCGGGGGGTACAGATACGCAGTATTTT
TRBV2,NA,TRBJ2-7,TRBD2,CASTGAGGSYEQYF,TGTGCCAGCACTGGCGCGGGGGGCTCCTACGAGCAGTACTTC
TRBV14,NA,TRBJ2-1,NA,CASSQIRATYNEQFF,TGTGCCAGCAGCCAAATAAGGGCAACTTACAATGAGCAGTTCTTC
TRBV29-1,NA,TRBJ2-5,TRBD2,CSVGKGLAGVGETQYF,TGCAGCGTTGGGAAGGGACTAGCGGGAGTAGGGGAGACCCAGTACTTC